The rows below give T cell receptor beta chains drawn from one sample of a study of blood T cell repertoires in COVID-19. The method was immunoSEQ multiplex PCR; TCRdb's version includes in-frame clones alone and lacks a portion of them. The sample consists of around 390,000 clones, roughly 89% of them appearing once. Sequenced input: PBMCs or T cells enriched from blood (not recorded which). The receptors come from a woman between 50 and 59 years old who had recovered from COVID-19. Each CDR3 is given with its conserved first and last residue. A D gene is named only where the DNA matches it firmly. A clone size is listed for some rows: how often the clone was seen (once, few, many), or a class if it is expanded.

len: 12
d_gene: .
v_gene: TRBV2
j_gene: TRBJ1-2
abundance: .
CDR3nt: TGTGCCAGCAGTGTCGAGAGAGGGGGCTACACCTTC
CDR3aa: CASSVERGGYTF

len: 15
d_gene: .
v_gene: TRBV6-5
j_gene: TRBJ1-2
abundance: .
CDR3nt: TGTGCCAGCGTGAGGGTCTATGACTCCTTCAATGGCTACACCTTC
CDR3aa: CASVRVYDSFNGYTF

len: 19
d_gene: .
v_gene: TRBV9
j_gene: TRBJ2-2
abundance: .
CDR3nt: TGTGCCAGCAGCCCCCTGGTAGGAGGGGTCCGACCGAACACCGGGGAGCTGTTTTTT
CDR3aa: CASSPLVGGVRPNTGELFF

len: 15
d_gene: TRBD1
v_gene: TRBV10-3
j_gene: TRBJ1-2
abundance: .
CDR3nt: TGTGCCACCATGGGGGCGGGCAGGGGGCATAATGGCTACACCTTC
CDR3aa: CATMGAGRGHNGYTF

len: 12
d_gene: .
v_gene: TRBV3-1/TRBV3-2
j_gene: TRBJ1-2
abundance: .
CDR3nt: TGTGCCAGCAGCCAAGCTATGTATGGCTACACCTTC
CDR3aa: CASSQAMYGYTF

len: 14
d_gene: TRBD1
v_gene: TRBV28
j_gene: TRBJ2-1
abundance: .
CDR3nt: TGTGCCAGCAGTTCGGCGACAGGGGGGTATGAGCAGTTCTTC
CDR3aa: CASSSATGGYEQFF

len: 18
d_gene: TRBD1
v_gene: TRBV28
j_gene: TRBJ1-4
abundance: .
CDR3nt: TGTGCCAGCAGTTTAATATGGGACAGGGCTTTAGACAATGAAAAACTGTTTTTT
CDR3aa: CASSLIWDRALDNEKLFF

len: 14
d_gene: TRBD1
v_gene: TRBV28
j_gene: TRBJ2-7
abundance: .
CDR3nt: TGTGCCAGCAGTCCGGACAGGGGGTTATACGAGCAGTACTTC
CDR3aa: CASSPDRGLYEQYF

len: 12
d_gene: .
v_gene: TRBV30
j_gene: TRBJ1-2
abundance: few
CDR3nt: TGTGCCTGGAGTCAGGGGAACTATGGCTACACCTTC
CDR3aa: CAWSQGNYGYTF

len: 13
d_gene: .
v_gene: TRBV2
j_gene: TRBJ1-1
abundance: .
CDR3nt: TGTGCCAGCAGGGCAGGGGAAGGCACTGAAGCTTTCTTT
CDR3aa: CASRAGEGTEAFF

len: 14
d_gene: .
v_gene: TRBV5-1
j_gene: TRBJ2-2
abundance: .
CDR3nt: TGCGCCAGCGGGCAGGGTGATGGCACCGGGGAGCTGTTTTTT
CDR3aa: CASGQGDGTGELFF

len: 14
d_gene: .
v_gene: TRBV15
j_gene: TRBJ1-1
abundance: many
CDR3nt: TGTGCCACCAGCAGAGAGAGGGCCCACACTGAAGCTTTCTTT
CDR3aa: CATSRERAHTEAFF

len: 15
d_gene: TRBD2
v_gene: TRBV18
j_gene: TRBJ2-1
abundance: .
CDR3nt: TGTGCCAGCTCACCACCTAGCGGGGGGGCGGTTGAGCAGTTCTTC
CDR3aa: CASSPPSGGAVEQFF

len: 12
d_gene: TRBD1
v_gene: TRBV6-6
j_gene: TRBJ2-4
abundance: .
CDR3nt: TGTGCCAGCGGAGCAGGGGGAAACATTCAGTACTTC
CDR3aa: CASGAGGNIQYF

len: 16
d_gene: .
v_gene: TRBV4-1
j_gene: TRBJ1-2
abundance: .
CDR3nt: TGCGCCAGCAGCCAAGGGAGAGAAGGGGGTAACTATGGCTACACCTTC
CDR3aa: CASSQGREGGNYGYTF

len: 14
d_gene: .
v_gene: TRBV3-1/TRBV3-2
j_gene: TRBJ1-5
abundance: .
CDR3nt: TGTGCCAGCAGCCTAGGAGGGGGGGGTCAGCCCCAGCATTTT
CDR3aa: CASSLGGGGQPQHF

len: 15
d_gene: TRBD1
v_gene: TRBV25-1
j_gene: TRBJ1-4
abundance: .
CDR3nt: TGTGCCAGCAGTGAATGGGACAGGGGAGATGAAAAACTGTTTTTT
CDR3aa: CASSEWDRGDEKLFF

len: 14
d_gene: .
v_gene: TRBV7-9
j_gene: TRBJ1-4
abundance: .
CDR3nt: TGTGCCAGCAGCTTACTGACAGACAATGAAAAACTGTTTTTT
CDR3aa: CASSLLTDNEKLFF

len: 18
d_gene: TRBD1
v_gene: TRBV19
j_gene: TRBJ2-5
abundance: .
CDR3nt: TGTGCCAGTAGCTCCATTGTGGGACAGGATTTTACCCAAGAGACCCAGTACTTC
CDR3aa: CASSSIVGQDFTQETQYF

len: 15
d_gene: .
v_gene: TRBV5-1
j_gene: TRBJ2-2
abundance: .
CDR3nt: TGCGCCAGCAGCCCTTTGGACACGAACACCGGGGAGCTGTTTTTT
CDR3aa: CASSPLDTNTGELFF

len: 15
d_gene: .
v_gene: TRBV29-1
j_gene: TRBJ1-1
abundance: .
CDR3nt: TGCAGCGTTGGGTGGGCATATAGTTTGAACACTGAAGCTTTCTTT
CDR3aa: CSVGWAYSLNTEAFF

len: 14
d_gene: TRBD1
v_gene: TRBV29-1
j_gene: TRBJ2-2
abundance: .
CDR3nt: TGCAGCGTTGGGGACAGCGGGAACACCGGGGAGCTGTTTTTT
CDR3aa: CSVGDSGNTGELFF

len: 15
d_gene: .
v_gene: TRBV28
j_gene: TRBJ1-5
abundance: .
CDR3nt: TGTGCCAGCAGTTTGCGGGGGACTGGAGTACAGCCCCAGCATTTT
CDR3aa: CASSLRGTGVQPQHF

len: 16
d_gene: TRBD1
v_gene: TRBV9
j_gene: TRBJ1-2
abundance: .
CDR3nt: TGTGCCAGCAGCGATGCACACAACCGGGACAGTGGGGGGAGAACCTTC
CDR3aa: CASSDAHNRDSGGRTF

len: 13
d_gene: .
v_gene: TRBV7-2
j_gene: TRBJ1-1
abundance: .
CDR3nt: TGTGCCAGCAGAAACAGCATGAACACTGAAGCTTTCTTT
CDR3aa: CASRNSMNTEAFF

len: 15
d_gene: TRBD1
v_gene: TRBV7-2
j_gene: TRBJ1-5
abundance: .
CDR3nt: TGTGCCAGCAGCTACAGGGGAGGAAGTGATCAGCCCCAGCATTTT
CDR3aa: CASSYRGGSDQPQHF

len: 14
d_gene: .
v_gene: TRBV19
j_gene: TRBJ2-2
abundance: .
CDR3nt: TGTGCCAGTAGATGGCTTCCCGACACCGGGGAGCTGTTTTTT
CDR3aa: CASRWLPDTGELFF

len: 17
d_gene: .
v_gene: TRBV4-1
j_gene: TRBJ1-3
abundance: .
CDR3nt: TGCGCCAGCAGCCAAGTTCCTCCCCGAGTCCCTGGAAACACCATATATTTT
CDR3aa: CASSQVPPRVPGNTIYF

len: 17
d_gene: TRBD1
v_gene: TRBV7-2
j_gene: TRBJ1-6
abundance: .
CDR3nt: TGTGCCAGCAGTCGATTTGGAGGACAGGCGGGGAATTCACCCCTCCACTTT
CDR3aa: CASSRFGGQAGNSPLHF

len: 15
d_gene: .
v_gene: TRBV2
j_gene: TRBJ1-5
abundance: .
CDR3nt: TGTGCCAGCAGTGACGGAGAGTATAGCAATCAGCCCCAGCATTTT
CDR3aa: CASSDGEYSNQPQHF

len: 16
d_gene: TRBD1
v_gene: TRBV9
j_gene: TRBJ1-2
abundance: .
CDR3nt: TGTGCCAGCAGCGAGAACCGACAGGGTGCTAACTATGGCTACACCTTC
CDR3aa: CASSENRQGANYGYTF

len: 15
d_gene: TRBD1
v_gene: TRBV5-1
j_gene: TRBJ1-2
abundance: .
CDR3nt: TGCGCCAGCAGCACAGGACAGGGGGCCAACTATGGCTACACCTTC
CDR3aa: CASSTGQGANYGYTF

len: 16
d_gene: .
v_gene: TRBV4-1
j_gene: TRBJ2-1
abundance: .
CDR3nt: TGCGCCAGCAGCACGCGATTTGGACTGGTATACAATGAGCAGTTCTTC
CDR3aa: CASSTRFGLVYNEQFF

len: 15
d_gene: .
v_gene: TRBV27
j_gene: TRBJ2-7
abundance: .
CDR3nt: TGTGCCAGCAGTAGCGGGTTCCTAAGCTCCTACGAGCAGTACTTC
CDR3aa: CASSSGFLSSYEQYF

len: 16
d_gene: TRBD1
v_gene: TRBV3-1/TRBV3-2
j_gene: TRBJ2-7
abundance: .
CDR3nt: TGTGCCAGCAGCCAAGATTTCCCAGGGGGCCCCTACGAGCAGTACTTC
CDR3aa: CASSQDFPGGPYEQYF

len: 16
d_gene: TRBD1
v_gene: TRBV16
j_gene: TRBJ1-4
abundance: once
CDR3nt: TGTGCCAGCAGCCCCCCGGGAGGGGGCGTTTATGAAAAACTGTTTTTT
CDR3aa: CASSPPGGGVYEKLFF

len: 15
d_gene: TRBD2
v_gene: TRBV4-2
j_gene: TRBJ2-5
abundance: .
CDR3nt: TGTGCCAGCAGCCAGGATAGCGGGGGGGCGGAGACCCAGTACTTC
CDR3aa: CASSQDSGGAETQYF

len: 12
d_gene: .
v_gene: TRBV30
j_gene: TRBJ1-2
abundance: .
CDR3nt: TGTGCCTGGAGTGTACCGAGCTCAGGCTACACCTTC
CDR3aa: CAWSVPSSGYTF

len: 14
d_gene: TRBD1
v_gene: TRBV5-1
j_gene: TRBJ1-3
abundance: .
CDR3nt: TGCGCCAGCAGTGACAGGGAAATTGGAAACACCATATATTTT
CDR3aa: CASSDREIGNTIYF

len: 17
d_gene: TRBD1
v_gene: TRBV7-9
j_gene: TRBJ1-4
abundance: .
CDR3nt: TGTGCCAGCAGCTTATTCGGGACAGGGGGTGTCGGAGAAAAACTGTTTTTT
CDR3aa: CASSLFGTGGVGEKLFF